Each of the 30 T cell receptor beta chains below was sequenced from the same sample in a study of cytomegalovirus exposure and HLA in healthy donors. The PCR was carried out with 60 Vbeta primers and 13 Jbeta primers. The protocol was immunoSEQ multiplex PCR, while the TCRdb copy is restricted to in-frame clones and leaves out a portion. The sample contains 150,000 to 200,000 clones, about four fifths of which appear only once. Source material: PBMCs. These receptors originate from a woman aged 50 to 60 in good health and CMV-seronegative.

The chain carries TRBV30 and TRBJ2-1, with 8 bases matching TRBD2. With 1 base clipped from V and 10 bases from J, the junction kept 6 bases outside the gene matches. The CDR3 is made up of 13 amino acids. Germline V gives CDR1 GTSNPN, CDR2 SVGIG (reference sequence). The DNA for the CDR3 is TGTGCCTGGAGTGGCAGACTAGCGCAGGAGCAGTTCTTC. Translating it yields CAWSGRLAQEQFF.

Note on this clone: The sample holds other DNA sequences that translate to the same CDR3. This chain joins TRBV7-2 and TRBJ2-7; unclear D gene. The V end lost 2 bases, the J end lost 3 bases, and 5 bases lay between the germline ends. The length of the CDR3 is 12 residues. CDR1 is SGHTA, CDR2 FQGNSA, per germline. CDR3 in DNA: TGTGCCAGCAGCTTATCGTTCTACGAGCAGTACTTC. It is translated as CASSLSFYEQYF. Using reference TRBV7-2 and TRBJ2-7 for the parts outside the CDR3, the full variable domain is GAGVSQSPSNKVTEKGKDVELRCDPISGHTALYWYRQSLGQGLEFLIYFQGNSAPDKSGLPSDRFSAERTGGSVSTLTIQRTQQEDSAVYLCASSLSFYEQYFGPGTRLTVT.

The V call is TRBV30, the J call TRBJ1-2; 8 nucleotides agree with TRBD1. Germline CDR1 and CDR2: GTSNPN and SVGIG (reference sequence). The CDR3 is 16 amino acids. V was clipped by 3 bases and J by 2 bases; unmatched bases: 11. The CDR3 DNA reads TGTGCCTGGAGCCCTCGGACAGGGTGGCGCAACTATGGCTACACCTTC. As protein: CAWSPRTGWRNYGYTF. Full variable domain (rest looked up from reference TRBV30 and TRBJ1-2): SQTIHQWPATLVQPVGSPLSLECTVEGTSNPNLYWYRQAAGRGLQLLFYSVGIGQISSEVPQNLSASRPQDRQFILSSKKLLLSDSGFYLCAWSPRTGWRNYGYTFGSGTRLTVV.

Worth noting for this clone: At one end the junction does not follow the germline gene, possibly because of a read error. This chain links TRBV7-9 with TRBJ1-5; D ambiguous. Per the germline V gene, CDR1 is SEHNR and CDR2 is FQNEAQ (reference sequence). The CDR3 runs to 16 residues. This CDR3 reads CSSSLGQIYSNQPQHF. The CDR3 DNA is TGTTCCAGCAGCTTAGGTCAGATTTATAGCAATCAGCCCCAGCATTTT.

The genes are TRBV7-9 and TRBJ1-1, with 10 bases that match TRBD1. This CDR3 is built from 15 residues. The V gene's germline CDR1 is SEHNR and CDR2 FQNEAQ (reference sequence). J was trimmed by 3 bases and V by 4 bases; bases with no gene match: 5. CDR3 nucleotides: TGTGCCAGCAGCTCGACAGGGGGCAGCGACACTGAAGCTTTCTTT. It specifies CASSSTGGSDTEAFF.

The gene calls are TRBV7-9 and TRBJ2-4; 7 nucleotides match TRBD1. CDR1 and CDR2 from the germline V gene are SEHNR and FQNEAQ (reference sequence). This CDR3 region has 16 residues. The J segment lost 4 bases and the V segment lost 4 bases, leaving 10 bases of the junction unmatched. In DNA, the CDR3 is TGTGCCAGCAGCTCGGATCCGGGACAGCTAAAAAACATTCAGTACTTC. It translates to CASSSDPGQLKNIQYF. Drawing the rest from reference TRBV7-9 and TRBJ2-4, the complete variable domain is DTGVSQNPRHKITKRGQNVTFRCDPISEHNRLYWYRQTLGQGPEFLTYFQNEAQLEKSRLLSDRFSAERPKGSFSTLEIQRTEQGDSAMYLCASSSDPGQLKNIQYFGAGTRLSVL.

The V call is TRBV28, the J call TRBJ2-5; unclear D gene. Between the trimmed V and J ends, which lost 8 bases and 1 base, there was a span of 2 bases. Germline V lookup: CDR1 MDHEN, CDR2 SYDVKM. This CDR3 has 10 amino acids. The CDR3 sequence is CASRQETQYF. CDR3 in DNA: TGTGCCAGCCGCCAAGAGACCCAGTACTTC.

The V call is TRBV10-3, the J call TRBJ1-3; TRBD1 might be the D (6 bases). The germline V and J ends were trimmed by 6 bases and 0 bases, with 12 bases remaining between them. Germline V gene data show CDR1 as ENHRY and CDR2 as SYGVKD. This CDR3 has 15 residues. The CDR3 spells CAISRDTFSGNTIYF. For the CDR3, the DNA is TGTGCCATCAGCCGGGACACCTTCTCTGGAAACACCATATATTTT.

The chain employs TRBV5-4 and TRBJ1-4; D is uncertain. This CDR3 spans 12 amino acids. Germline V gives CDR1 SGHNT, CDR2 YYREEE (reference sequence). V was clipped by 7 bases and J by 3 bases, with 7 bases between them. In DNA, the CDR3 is TGTGCCAGCTCTGCGGCTAATGAAAAACTGTTTTTT. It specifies CASSAANEKLFF. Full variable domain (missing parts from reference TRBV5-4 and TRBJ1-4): ETGVTQSPTHLIKTRGQQVTLRCSSQSGHNTVSWYQQALGQGPQFIFQYYREEENGRGNFPPRFSGLQFPNYSSELNVNALELDDSALYLCASSAANEKLFFGSGTQLSVL.

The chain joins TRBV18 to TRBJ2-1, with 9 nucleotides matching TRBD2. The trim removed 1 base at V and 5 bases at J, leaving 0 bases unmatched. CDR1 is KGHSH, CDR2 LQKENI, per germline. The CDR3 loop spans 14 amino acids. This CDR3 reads CASSPRGGDNEQFF. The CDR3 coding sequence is TGTGCCAGCTCACCACGCGGGGGGGACAATGAGCAGTTCTTC.

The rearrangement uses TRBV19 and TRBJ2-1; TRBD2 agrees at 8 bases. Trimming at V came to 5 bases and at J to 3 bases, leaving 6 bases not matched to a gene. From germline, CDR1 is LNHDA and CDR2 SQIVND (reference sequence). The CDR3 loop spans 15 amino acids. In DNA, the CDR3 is TGTGCCAGTAGTCTCACTAGCGGAGTCTACAATGAGCAGTTCTTC. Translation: CASSLTSGVYNEQFF.

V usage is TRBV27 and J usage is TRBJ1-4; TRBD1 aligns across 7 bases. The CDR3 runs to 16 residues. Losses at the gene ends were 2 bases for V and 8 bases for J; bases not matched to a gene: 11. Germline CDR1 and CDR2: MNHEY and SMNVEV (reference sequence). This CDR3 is CASSLSARPGGEKLFF. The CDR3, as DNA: TGTGCCAGCAGTTTAAGCGCTCGGCCAGGGGGAGAAAAACTGTTTTTT.

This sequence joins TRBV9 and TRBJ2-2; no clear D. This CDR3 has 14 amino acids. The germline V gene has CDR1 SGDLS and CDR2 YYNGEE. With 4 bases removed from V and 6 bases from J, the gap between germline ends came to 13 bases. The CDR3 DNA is TGTGCCAGCAGCTTAGACGACTGGTCCGGGGAGCTGTTTTTT. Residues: CASSLDDWSGELFF.

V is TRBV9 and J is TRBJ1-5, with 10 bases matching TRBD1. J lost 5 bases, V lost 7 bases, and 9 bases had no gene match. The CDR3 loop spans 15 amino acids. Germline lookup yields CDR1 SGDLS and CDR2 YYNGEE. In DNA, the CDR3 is TGTGCCAGCGCTCCGGGACAGGGGATTTATCAGCCCCAGCATTTT. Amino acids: CASAPGQGIYQPQHF.

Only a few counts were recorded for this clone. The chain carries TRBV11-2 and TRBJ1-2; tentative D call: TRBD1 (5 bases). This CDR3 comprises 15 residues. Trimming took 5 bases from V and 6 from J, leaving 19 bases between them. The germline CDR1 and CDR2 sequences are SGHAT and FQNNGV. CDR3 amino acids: CASSPRQSARDGYTF. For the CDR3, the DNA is TGTGCCAGCAGCCCTAGACAGTCCGCAAGGGATGGCTACACCTTC. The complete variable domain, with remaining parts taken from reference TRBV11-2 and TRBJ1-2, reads EAGVAQSPRYKIIEKRQSVAFWCNPISGHATLYWYQQILGQGPKLLIQFQNNGVVDDSQLPKDRFSAERLKGVDSTLKIQPAKLEDSAVYLCASSPRQSARDGYTFGSGTRLTVV.

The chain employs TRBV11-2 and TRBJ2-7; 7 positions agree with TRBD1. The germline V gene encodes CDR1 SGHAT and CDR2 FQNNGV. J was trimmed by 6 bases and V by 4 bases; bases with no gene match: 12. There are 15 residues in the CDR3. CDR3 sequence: CASSSRTGAVSEQYF. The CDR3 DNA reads TGTGCCAGCAGCTCAAGAACAGGGGCCGTCTCCGAGCAGTACTTC.

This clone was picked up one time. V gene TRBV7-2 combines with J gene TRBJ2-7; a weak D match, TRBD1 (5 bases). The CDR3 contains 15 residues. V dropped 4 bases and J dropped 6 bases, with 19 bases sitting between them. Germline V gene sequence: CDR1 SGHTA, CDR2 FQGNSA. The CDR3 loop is CASSSQLGDQGEQYF. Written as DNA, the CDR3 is TGTGCCAGCAGCTCCCAATTAGGGGATCAAGGCGAGCAGTACTTC.

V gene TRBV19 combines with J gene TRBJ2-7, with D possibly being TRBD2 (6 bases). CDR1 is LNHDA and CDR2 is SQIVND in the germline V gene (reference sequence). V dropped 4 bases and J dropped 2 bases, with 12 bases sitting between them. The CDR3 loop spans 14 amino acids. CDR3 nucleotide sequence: TGTGCCAGTAGTACACCGGGAGAGACCTACGAGCAGTACTTC. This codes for CASSTPGETYEQYF.

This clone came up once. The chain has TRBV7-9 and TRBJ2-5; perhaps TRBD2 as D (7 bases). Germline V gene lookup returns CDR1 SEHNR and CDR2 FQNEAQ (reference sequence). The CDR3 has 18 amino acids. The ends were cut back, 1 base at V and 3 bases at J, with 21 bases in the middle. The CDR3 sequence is CASSLGRWGGLAEETQYF. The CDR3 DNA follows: TGTGCCAGCAGCTTAGGACGATGGGGGGGGCTAGCGGAAGAGACCCAGTACTTC.

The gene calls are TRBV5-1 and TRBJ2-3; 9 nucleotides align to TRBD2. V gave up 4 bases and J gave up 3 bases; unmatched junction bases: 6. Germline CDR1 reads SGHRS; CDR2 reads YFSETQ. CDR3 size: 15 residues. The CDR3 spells CASSAPSGVTDTQYF. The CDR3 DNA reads TGCGCCAGCAGCGCCCCTAGCGGGGTGACAGATACGCAGTATTTT.

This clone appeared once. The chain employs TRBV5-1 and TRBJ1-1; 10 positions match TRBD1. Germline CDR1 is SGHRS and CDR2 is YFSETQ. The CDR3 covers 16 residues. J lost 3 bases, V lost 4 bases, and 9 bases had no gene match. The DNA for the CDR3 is TGCGCCAGCAGCCCCCGGACAGGGGGGTTGGACACTGAAGCTTTCTTT. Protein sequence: CASSPRTGGLDTEAFF.

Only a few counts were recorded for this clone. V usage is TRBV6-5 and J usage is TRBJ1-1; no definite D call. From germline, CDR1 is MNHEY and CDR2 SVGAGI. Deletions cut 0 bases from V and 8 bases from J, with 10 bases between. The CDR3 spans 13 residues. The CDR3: CASSYSQRGEAFF. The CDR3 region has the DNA TGTGCCAGCAGTTACTCGCAGAGAGGGGAAGCTTTCTTT.

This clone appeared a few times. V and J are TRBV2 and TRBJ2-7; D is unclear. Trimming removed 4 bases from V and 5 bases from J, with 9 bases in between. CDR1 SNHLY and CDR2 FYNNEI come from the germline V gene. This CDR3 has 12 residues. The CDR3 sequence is CASSVSLDEQYF. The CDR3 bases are TGTGCCAGCAGTGTAAGTCTAGACGAGCAGTACTTC.

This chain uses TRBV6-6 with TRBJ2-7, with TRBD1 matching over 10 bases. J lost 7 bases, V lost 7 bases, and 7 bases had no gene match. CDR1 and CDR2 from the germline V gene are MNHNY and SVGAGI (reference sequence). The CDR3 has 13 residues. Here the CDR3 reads CASTRWTGGEQYF. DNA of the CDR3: TGTGCCAGCACCAGATGGACAGGGGGGGAGCAGTACTTC.

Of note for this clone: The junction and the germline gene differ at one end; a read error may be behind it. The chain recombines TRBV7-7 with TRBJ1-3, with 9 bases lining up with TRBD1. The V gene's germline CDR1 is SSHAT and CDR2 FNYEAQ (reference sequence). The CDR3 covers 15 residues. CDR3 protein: CASSTGQGTGNTIYF. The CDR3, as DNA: TGTGCTAGCAGCACGGGACAGGGTACTGGAAACACCATATATTTT.

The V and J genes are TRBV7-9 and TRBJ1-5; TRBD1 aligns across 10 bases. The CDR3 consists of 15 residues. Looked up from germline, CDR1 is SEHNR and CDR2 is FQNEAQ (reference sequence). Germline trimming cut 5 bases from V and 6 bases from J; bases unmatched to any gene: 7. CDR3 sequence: CASSPDRGLGQPQHF. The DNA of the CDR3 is TGTGCCAGCAGCCCCGACAGGGGGCTGGGTCAGCCCCAGCATTTT.

This chain's CDR3 is CASSPGLTNTGELFF. The CDR3 coding sequence is TGTGCCAGCAGCCCGGGACTTACGAACACCGGGGAGCTGTTTTTT. The chain recombines TRBV11-3 with TRBJ2-2; perhaps TRBD2 as D (6 bases). V lost 5 bases to trimming and J lost 0 bases, with 10 bases between them. Germline CDR1 reads SGHNT; CDR2 reads YENEEA. CDR3 length equals 15 residues.

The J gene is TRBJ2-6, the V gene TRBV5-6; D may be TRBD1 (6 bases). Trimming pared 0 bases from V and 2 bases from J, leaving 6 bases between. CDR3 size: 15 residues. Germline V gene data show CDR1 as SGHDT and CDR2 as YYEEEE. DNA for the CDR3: TGTGCCAGCAGCTTGGGGGGGCCTGGGGCCAACGTCCTGACTTTC. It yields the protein CASSLGGPGANVLTF.

The CDR3 coding sequence is TGCAGCGGGGACAGTAGTGAAGCTTTCTTT. Its protein product is CSGDSSEAFF. V and J are TRBV29-1 and TRBJ1-1; 7 positions match TRBD1. Unmatched junction bases numbered 3, after V lost 7 bases and J lost 7 bases. Per germline, CDR1 SQVTM and CDR2 ANQGSEA. The CDR3 extends over 10 amino acids.

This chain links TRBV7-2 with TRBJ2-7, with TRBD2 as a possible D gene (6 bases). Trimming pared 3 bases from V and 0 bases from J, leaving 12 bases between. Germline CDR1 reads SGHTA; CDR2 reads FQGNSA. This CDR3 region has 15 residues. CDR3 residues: CASSFSGTNSYEQYF. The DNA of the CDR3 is TGTGCCAGCAGCTTTAGCGGAACGAACTCCTACGAGCAGTACTTC.